This TCR beta chain is from a study of circulating tumor DNA in untreated peripheral T-cell lymphoma. The study's findings and limits: Two patients with persistent post-therapy ctDNA stayed in remission.

On this clone: Its antigen is still unknown.

Assay used: immunoSEQ multiplex PCR; TCRdb lists only in-frame clones, some missing. Seen here are 110 to 150 clones, approximately 87% observed once, and the top ten hold around 8%. The CDR3 is made up of 14 amino acids. The rearrangement links TRBV21-1 to TRBJ2-5. TRBV21-1 is a documented pseudogene. This TCR came from a human donor with peripheral T-cell lymphoma. The sequencing input was cell-free DNA from blood serum. The CDR3 DNA reads as TGTGCCAGCAGTTGCTACACTTTCTCTGAGACCCAGTACTTC. It specifies CASSCYTFSETQYF.